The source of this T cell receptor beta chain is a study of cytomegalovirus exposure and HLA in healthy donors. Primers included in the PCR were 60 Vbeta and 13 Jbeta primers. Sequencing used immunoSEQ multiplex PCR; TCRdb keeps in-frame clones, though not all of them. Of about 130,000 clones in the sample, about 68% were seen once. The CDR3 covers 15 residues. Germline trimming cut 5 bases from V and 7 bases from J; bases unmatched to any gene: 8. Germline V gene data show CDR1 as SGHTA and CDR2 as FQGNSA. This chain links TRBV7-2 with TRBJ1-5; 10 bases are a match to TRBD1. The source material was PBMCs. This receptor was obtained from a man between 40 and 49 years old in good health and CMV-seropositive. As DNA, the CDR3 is TGTGCCAGCAGCAACGGACAGGGGGAGACCCAGCCCCAGCATTTT. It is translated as CASSNGQGETQPQHF. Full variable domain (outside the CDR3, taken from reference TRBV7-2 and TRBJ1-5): GAGVSQSPSNKVTEKGKDVELRCDPISGHTALYWYRQSLGQGLEFLIYFQGNSAPDKSGLPSDRFSAERTGGSVSTLTIQRTQQEDSAVYLCASSNGQGETQPQHFGDGTRLSIL.